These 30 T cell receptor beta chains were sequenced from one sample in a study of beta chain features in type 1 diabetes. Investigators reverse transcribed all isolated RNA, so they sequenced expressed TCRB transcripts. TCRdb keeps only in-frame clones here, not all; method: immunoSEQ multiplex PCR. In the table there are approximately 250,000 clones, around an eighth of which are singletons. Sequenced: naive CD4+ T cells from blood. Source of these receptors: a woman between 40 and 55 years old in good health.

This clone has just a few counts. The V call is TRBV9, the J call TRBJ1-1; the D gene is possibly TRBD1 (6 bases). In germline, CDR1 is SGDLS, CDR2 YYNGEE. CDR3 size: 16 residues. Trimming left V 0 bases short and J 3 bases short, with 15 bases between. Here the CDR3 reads CASSVETGTLDTEAFF. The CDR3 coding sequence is TGTGCCAGCAGCGTAGAAACAGGGACATTGGACACTGAAGCTTTCTTT.

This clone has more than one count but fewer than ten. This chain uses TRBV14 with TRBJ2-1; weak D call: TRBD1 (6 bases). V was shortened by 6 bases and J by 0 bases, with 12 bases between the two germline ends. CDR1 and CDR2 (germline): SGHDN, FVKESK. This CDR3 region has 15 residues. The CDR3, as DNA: TGTGCCAGCAGGCACGGACAGAGCTCCTACAATGAGCAGTTCTTC. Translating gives CASRHGQSSYNEQFF.

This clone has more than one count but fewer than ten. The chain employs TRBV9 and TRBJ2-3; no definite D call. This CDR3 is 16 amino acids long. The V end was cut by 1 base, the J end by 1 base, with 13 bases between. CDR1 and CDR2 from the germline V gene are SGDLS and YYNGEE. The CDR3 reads CASSVSGRQGTDTQYF. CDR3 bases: TGTGCCAGCAGCGTATCAGGCAGGCAGGGCACAGATACGCAGTATTTT. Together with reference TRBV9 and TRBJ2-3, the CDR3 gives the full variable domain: DSGVTQTPKHLITATGQRVTLRCSPRSGDLSVYWYQQSLDQGLQFLIQYYNGEERAKGNILERFSAQQFPDLHSELNLSSLELGDSALYFCASSVSGRQGTDTQYFGPGTRLTVL.

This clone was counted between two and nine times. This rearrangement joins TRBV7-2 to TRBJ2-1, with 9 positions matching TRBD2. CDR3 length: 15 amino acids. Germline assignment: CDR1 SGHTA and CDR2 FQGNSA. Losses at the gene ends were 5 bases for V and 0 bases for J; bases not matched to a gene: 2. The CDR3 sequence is CASSQRGDSYNEQFF. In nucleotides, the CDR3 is TGTGCCAGCAGCCAGCGGGGGGACTCCTACAATGAGCAGTTCTTC.

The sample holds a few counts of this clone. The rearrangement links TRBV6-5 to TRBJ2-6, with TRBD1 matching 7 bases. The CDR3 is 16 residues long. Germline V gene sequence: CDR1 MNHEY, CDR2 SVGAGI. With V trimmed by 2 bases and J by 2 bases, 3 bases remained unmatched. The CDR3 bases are TGTGCCAGCAGTTACCGACAGGGTGCTGGGGCCAACGTCCTGACTTTC. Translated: CASSYRQGAGANVLTF.

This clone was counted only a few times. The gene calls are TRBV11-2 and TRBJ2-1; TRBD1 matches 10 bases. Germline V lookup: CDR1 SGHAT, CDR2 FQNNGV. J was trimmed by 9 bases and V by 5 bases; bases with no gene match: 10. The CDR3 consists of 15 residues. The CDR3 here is CASSRLGTGESEQFF. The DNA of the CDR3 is TGTGCCAGCAGCCGCCTTGGGACAGGGGAAAGTGAGCAGTTCTTC. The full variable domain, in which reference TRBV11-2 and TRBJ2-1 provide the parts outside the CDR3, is EAGVAQSPRYKIIEKRQSVAFWCNPISGHATLYWYQQILGQGPKLLIQFQNNGVVDDSQLPKDRFSAERLKGVDSTLKIQPAKLEDSAVYLCASSRLGTGESEQFFGPGTRLTVL.

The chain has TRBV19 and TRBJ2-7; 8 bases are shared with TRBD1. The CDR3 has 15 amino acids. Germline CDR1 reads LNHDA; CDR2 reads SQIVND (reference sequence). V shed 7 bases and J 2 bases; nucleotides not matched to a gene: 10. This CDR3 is CASMTSGTGTYEQYF. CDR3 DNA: TGTGCCAGTATGACGTCCGGGACAGGAACCTACGAGCAGTACTTC.

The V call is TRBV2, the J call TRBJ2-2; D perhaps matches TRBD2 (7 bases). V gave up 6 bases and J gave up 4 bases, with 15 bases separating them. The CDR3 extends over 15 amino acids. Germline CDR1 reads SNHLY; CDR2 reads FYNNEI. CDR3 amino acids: CASSSLGGGTGELFF. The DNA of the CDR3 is TGTGCCAGCAGCTCTTTAGGGGGGGGCACCGGGGAGCTGTTTTTT.

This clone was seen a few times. The DNA of the CDR3 is TGCGCCAGCAGCTTGGGACAGGAGGTCTATGGCTACACCTTC. It codes for CASSLGQEVYGYTF. The chain employs TRBV5-1 and TRBJ1-2; a possible D gene is TRBD1 (6 bases). The CDR3 loop spans 14 amino acids. The germline CDR1 and CDR2 sequences are SGHRS and YFSETQ. Trimming left V 0 bases short and J 4 bases short, with 10 bases between.

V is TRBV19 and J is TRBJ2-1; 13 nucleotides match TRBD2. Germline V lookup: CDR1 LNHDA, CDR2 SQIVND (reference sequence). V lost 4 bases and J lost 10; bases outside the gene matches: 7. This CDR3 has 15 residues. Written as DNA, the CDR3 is TGTGCCAGTAGTACGACTAGCGGGGGGATACGGGAGCAGTTCTTC. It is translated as CASSTTSGGIREQFF.

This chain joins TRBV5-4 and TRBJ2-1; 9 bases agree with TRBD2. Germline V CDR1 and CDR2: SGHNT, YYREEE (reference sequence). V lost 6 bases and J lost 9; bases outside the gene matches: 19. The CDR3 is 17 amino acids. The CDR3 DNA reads TGTGCCAGCACTCCACACCCCGGCGGGGGGGCGATTGTTGAGCAGTTCTTC. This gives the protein CASTPHPGGGAIVEQFF. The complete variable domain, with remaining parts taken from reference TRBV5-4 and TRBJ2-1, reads ETGVTQSPTHLIKTRGQQVTLRCSSQSGHNTVSWYQQALGQGPQFIFQYYREEENGRGNFPPRFSGLQFPNYSSELNVNALELDDSALYLCASTPHPGGGAIVEQFFGPGTRLTVL.

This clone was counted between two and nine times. The CDR3 DNA reads as TGTGCCAGCAGCAAAAGGACCGCGGGTGGACGGGAGCAGTACTTC. Its protein is CASSKRTAGGREQYF. This chain links TRBV5-6 with TRBJ2-7; weak D call: TRBD2 (5 bases). CDR1 and CDR2 from the germline V gene are SGHDT and YYEEEE. There are 15 residues in the CDR3. The germline V and J ends were trimmed by 4 bases and 7 bases, with 21 bases remaining between them.

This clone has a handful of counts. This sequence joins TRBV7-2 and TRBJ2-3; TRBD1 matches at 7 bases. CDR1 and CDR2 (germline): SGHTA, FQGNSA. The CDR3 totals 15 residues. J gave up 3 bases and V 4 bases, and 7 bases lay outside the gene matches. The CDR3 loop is CASSYRQGWTDTQYF. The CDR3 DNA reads TGTGCCAGCAGCTACCGACAGGGCTGGACAGATACGCAGTATTTT.

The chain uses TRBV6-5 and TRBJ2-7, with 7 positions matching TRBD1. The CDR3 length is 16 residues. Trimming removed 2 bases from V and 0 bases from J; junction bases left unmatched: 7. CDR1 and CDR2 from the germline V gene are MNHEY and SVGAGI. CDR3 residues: CASSYQRTGSSYEQYF. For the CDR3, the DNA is TGTGCCAGCAGTTACCAAAGGACAGGCAGCTCCTACGAGCAGTACTTC.

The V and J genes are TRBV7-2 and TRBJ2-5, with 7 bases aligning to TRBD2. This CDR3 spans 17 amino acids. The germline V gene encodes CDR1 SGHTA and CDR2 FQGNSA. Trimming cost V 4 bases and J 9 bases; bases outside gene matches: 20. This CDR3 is CASSSPFRGDPRAAQYF. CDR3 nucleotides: TGTGCCAGCAGCTCCCCTTTCCGGGGGGACCCGCGGGCGGCCCAGTACTTC. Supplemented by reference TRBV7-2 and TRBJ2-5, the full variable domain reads GAGVSQSPSNKVTEKGKDVELRCDPISGHTALYWYRQSLGQGLEFLIYFQGNSAPDKSGLPSDRFSAERTGGSVSTLTIQRTQQEDSAVYLCASSSPFRGDPRAAQYFGPGTRLLVL.

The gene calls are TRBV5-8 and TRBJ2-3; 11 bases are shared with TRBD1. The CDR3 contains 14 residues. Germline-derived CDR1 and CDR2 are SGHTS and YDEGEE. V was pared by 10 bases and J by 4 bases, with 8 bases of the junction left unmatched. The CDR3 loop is CAGGPGQGADTQYF. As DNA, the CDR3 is TGTGCCGGGGGACCGGGACAGGGGGCAGATACGCAGTATTTT.

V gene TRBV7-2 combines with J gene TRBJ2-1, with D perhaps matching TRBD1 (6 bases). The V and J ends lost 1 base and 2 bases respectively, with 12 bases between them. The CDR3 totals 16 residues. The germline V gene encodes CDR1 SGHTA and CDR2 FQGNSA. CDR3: CASSLVFGTTYNEQFF. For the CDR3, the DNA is TGTGCCAGCAGCTTAGTGTTTGGGACAACCTACAATGAGCAGTTCTTC.

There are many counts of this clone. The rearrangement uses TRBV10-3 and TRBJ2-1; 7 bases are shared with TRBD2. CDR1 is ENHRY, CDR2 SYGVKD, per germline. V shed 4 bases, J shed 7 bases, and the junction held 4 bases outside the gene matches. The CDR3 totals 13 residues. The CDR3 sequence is CAISGAGENEQFF. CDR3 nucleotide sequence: TGTGCCATCAGTGGCGCGGGGGAAAATGAGCAGTTCTTC.

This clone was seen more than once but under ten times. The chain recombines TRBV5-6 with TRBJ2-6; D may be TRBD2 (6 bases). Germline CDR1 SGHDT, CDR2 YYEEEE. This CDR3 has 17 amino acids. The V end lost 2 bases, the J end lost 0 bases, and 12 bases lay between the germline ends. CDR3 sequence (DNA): TGTGCCAGCAGCTTTGATCGGGGGAGCTCTGGGGCCAACGTCCTGACTTTC. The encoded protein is CASSFDRGSSGANVLTF.

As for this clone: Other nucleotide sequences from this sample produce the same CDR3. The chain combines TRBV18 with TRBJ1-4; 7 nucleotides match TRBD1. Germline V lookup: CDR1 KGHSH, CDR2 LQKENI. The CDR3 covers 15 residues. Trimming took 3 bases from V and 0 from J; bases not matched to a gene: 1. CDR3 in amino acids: CASSPDRATNEKLFF. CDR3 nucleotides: TGTGCCAGCTCACCCGACAGGGCAACTAATGAAAAACTGTTTTTT.

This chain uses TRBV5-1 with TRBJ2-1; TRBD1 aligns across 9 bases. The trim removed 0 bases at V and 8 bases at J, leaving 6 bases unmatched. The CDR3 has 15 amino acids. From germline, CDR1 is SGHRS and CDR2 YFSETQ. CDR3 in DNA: TGCGCCAGCAGCTTGGGGGACAGGGAGGCCGATGAGCAGTTCTTC. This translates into CASSLGDREADEQFF.

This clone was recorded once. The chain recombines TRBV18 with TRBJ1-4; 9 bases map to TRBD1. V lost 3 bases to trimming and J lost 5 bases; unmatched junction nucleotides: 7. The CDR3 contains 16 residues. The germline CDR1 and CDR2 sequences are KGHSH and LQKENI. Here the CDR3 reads CASSPVVGTGNEKLFF. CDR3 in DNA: TGTGCCAGCTCACCCGTGGTAGGGACAGGGAATGAAAAACTGTTTTTT.

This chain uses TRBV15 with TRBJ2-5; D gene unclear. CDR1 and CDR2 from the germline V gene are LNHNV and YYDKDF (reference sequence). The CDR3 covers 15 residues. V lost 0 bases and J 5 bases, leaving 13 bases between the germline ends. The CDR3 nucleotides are TGTGCCACCAGCAGAGATCTCACTCCCGCGGAGACCCAGTACTTC. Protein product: CATSRDLTPAETQYF.

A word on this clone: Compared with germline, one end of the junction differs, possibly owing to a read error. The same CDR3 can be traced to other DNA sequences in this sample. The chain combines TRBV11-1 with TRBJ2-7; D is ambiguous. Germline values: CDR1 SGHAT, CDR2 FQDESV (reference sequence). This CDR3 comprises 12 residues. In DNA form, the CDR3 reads TGTGCCAGCAGCTTAGCGGAGAAGGAGCAATACTTC. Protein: CASSLAEKEQYF.

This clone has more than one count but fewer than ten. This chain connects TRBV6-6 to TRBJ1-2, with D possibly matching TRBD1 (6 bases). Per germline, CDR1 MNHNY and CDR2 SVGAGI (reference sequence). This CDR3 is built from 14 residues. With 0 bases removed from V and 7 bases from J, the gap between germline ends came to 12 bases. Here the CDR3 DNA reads TGTGCCAGCAGTTACTCAGTGGCAGGGGTTGGCTACACCTTC. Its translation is CASSYSVAGVGYTF.

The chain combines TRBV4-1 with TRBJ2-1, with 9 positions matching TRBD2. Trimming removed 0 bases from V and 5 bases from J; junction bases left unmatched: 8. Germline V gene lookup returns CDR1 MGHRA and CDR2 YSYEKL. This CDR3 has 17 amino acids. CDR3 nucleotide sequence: TGCGCCAGCAGCCAAGACATGGGGCGGGGGGGTAACAATGAGCAGTTCTTC. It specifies CASSQDMGRGGNNEQFF.

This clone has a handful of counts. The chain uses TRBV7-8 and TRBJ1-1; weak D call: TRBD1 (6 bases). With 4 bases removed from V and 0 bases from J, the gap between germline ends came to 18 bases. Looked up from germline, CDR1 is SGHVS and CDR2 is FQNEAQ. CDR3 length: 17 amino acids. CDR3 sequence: CASSSLSQGILNTEAFF. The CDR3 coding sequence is TGTGCCAGCAGCTCACTTTCCCAGGGGATCCTGAACACTGAAGCTTTCTTT.

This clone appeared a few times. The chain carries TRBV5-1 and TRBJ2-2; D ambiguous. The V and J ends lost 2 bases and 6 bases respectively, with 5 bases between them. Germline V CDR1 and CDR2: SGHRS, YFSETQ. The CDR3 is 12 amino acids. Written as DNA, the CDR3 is TGCGCCAGCAGCTTCCAGGCCGGGGAGCTGTTTTTT. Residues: CASSFQAGELFF. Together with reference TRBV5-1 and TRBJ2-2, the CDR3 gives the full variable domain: KAGVTQTPRYLIKTRGQQVTLSCSPISGHRSVSWYQQTPGQGLQFLFEYFSETQRNKGNFPGRFSGRQFSNSRSEMNVSTLELGDSALYLCASSFQAGELFFGEGSRLTVL.

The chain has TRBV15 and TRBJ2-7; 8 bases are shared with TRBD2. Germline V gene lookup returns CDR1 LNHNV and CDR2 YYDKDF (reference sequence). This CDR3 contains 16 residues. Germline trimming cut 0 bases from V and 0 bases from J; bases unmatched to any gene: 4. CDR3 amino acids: CATSRDRRGASYEQYF. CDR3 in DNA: TGTGCCACCAGCAGAGATCGGCGGGGGGCCTCCTACGAGCAGTACTTC.

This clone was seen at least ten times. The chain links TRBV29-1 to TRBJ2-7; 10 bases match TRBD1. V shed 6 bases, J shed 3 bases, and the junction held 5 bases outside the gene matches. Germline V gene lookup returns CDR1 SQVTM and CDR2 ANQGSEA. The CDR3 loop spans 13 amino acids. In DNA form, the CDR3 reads TGCAGCGTCGCGGGACAGGGGAACTACGAGCAGTACTTC. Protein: CSVAGQGNYEQYF.